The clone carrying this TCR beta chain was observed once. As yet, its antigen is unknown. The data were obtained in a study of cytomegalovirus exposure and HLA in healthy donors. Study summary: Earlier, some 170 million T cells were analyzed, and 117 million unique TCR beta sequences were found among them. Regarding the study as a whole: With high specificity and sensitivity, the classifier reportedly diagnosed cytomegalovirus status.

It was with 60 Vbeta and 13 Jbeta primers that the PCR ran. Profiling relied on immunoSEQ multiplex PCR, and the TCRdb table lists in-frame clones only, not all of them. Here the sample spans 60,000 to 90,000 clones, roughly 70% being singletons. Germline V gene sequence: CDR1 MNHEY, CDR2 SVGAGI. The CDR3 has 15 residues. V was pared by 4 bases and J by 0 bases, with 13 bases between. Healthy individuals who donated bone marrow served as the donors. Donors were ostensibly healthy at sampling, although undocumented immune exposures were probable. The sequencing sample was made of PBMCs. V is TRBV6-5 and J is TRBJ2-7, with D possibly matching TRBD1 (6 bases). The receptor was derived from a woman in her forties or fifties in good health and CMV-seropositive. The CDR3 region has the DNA TGTGCCAGCAGTTTGGACAGCGCCAGCTCCTACGAGCAGTACTTC. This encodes CASSLDSASSYEQYF.